This is a list of T cell receptor beta chains from one sample in a study of regulatory T cells in long-lasting Graves disease. TCRdb re-called the multiplex PCR reads with MiXCR, one entry per CDR3 protein. The data hold 300,000 to 350,000 distinct CDR3 sequences, with around 20% observed a single time. Material: peripheral blood mononuclear cells (PBMCs), obtained when the disease was refractory, from a patient treated with antithyroid drugs. The receptors come from a female donor with Graves disease. Each CDR3 is given with its conserved first and last residue. The D gene is left open where the match is weak. Expanded clones get a size class; other rows say once, few or many, or leave the size out.

clone size: many
V gene: TRBV6-1
J gene: TRBJ1-2
D gene: -
CDR3 protein: CATLDAPYGYTF
CDR3 DNA: TGTGCCACCTTGGATGCCCCCTATGGCTACACCTTC

clone size: many
V gene: TRBV6-2/TRBV6-3
J gene: TRBJ1-2
D gene: -
CDR3 protein: CASSWGQEVYGYTF
CDR3 DNA: TGTGCCAGCAGTTGGGGGCAGGAAGTCTATGGCTACACCTTC

clone size: many
V gene: TRBV6-5
J gene: TRBJ2-7
D gene: -
CDR3 protein: CASSSYEYEQYF
CDR3 DNA: TGTGCCAGCAGTTCCTACGAGTACGAGCAGTACTTC

clone size: few
V gene: TRBV7-9
J gene: TRBJ1-3
D gene: -
CDR3 protein: CASSLRLGQRDTIYF
CDR3 DNA: TGTGCCAGCAGCTTAAGGTTGGGTCAAAGGGACACCATATATTTT

clone size: many
V gene: TRBV27
J gene: TRBJ1-1
D gene: -
CDR3 protein: CASSLDRPLNTEAFF
CDR3 DNA: TGTGCCAGCAGTTTAGACAGGCCCCTGAACACTGAAGCTTTCTTT

clone size: -
V gene: TRBV5-1
J gene: TRBJ2-7
D gene: -
CDR3 protein: CASSSQLRVYEQCF
CDR3 DNA: TGCGCCAGCAGCTCCCAGCTACGAGTCTACGAGCAGTGCTTC

clone size: many
V gene: TRBV2
J gene: TRBJ1-1
D gene: -
CDR3 protein: CASSELVRLANRAFF
CDR3 DNA: TGTGCCAGCAGTGAATTGGTCCGGCTGGCCAACAGGGCTTTCTTT

clone size: -
V gene: TRBV27
J gene: TRBJ2-7
D gene: TRBD1
CDR3 protein: CASRVGQGIREQYF
CDR3 DNA: TGTGCCAGTCGGGTCGGACAGGGGATTCGCGAGCAGTACTTC

clone size: -
V gene: TRBV15
J gene: TRBJ1-1
D gene: -
CDR3 protein: CATNLEGTEAFF
CDR3 DNA: TGTGCCACCAACTTGGAGGGTACTGAAGCTTTCTTT

clone size: many
V gene: TRBV28
J gene: TRBJ1-5
D gene: -
CDR3 protein: CASSPIPGTQPQHF
CDR3 DNA: TGTGCCAGCAGCCCGATTCCAGGGACTCAGCCCCAGCATTTT

clone size: -
V gene: TRBV20-1
J gene: TRBJ1-1
D gene: -
CDR3 protein: CSVRGAEAFF
CDR3 DNA: TGCAGTGTGCGAGGCGCTGAAGCTTTCTTT

clone size: many
V gene: TRBV11-2
J gene: TRBJ2-5
D gene: -
CDR3 protein: CASSLRWEETQYF
CDR3 DNA: TGTGCCAGCAGCTTAAGGTGGGAAGAGACCCAGTACTTC

clone size: once
V gene: TRBV10-3
J gene: TRBJ2-7
D gene: -
CDR3 protein: CAISGTTGTYEQYF
CDR3 DNA: TGTGCCATCAGCGGAACTACGGGGACCTACGAGCAGTACTTC

clone size: -
V gene: TRBV27
J gene: TRBJ1-6
D gene: -
CDR3 protein: CASSLRYPGRLSSYNSPLHF
CDR3 DNA: TGTGCCAGCAGTTTACGATACCCGGGACGGCTTAGCTCCTATAATTCACCCCTCCACTTT

clone size: few
V gene: TRBV9
J gene: TRBJ1-1
D gene: -
CDR3 protein: CASRRVGNTEAFF
CDR3 DNA: TGTGCCAGCCGGAGAGTGGGGAACACTGAAGCTTTCTTT

clone size: many
V gene: TRBV10-1
J gene: TRBJ1-4
D gene: TRBD1
CDR3 protein: CASSESGTGGLANEKLFF
CDR3 DNA: TGCGCCAGCAGTGAATCTGGGACAGGGGGCCTGGCTAATGAAAAACTGTTTTTT

clone size: -
V gene: TRBV14
J gene: TRBJ2-1
D gene: -
CDR3 protein: CASSQAPTSEQFF
CDR3 DNA: TGTGCCAGCAGCCAAGCTCCTACTTCTGAGCAGTTCTTC

clone size: -
V gene: TRBV5-1
J gene: TRBJ1-1
D gene: -
CDR3 protein: CASRSGQTHTEAFF
CDR3 DNA: TGCGCCAGCAGGTCAGGACAGACTCACACTGAAGCTTTCTTT